This TCR beta chain was captured in a study of regulatory T cells in long-lasting Graves disease. V lost 4 bases and J lost 0, with 7 bases in between. The length of the CDR3 is 14 residues. Germline V gene data show CDR1 as SGHVS and CDR2 as FQNEAQ. In building TCR beta libraries, iRepertoire HTBI primers were used together with Arm-PCR of CDR3 regions. TCRdb passed the multiplex PCR reads through MiXCR, listing each CDR3 protein once. Found here are more than 400,000 distinct CDR3 sequences, roughly 15% of them singletons; the top ten hold roughly 10%. Time point: newly diagnosed GD, antithyroid drugs for less than 3 months. From RNA extracted from PBMCs, the TCR library was made. This clonotype occurred many times. The same data also went into a second study, on T cells in Graves' hyperthyroidism and ophthalmopathy. This second study says: First-round RT-PCR with HTBI primers amplified the TCR CDR3 region. Blood shared most expanded thyroid clonotypes above 0.001.

The chain joins TRBV7-8 to TRBJ1-5; D uncertain. This sequence was found in a woman aged 25 to 39 with Graves disease. Material: peripheral blood mononuclear cells (PBMCs), obtained at new diagnosis, from a patient treated with antithyroid drugs. CDR3 bases: TGTGCCAGCAGCTACCCCACTAGCAATCAGCCCCAGCATTTT. Its translation: CASSYPTSNQPQHF.